Shown below are 14 T cell receptor beta chains from a single sample sequenced in a study of blood T cell repertoires in COVID-19. The repertoire was sequenced with immunoSEQ multiplex PCR; TCRdb's copy has only in-frame clones and lacks some. The data contain 200,000 to 250,000 clones, around 90% of them singletons. The sample was PBMCs or T cells enriched from blood (not recorded which). The receptor source for this set is a man over 45 who had been exposed to COVID-19.

The chain has TRBV11-2 and TRBJ1-1; D unclear. The germline V and J ends were trimmed by 4 bases and 0 bases, with 12 bases remaining between them. The CDR3 is made up of 15 amino acids. CDR1 is SGHAT, CDR2 FQNNGV, per germline. The CDR3 here is CASSSLSHMNTEAFF. In nucleotides, the CDR3 is TGTGCCAGCAGCTCATTATCCCACATGAACACTGAAGCTTTCTTT.

This clone showed up just a few times. V and J are TRBV2 and TRBJ1-3; 7 bases map to TRBD1. Germline lookup yields CDR1 SNHLY and CDR2 FYNNEI. The CDR3 runs 14 residues. V lost 5 bases, J lost 7 bases, and 8 bases stayed unmatched. The CDR3 spells CASSPDRAYNTIYF. The CDR3 region has the DNA TGTGCCAGCAGTCCCGACAGGGCGTATAACACCATATATTTT.

The V and J genes are TRBV11-2 and TRBJ2-1; TRBD1 matches 9 bases. The junction had 3 bases not matched to a gene; V was cut back by 4 bases and J by 5 bases. Germline CDR1 SGHAT, CDR2 FQNNGV. The CDR3 runs to 14 residues. The CDR3 region is CASSSRDRDNEQFF. CDR3 sequence (DNA): TGTGCCAGCAGCTCCCGGGACAGGGACAATGAGCAGTTCTTC.

The chain couples TRBV28 to TRBJ2-5; D unclear. CDR3 length: 17 amino acids. Germline V CDR1 and CDR2: MDHEN, SYDVKM. V gave up 3 bases and J gave up 0 bases, with 17 bases separating them. CDR3 DNA sequence: TGTGCCAGCAGTTTTTGGGCCGGCCAGTTGTACCAAGAGACCCAGTACTTC. Translation gives CASSFWAGQLYQETQYF.

The chain has TRBV7-2 and TRBJ2-7, with D perhaps TRBD2 (5 bases). V was shortened by 4 bases and J by 5 bases, with 9 bases between the two germline ends. Germline V gives CDR1 SGHTA, CDR2 FQGNSA. The CDR3 loop spans 12 amino acids. Written as DNA, the CDR3 is TGTGCCAGCAGCTCCCCTAGCAACGAGCAGTACGTC. This sequence encodes CASSSPSNEQYV.

The chain couples TRBV9 to TRBJ1-3, with 7 positions matching TRBD1. With 3 bases clipped from V and 0 bases from J, the junction kept 3 bases outside the gene matches. The CDR3 spans 15 residues. CDR1 SGDLS and CDR2 YYNGEE come from the germline V gene. Written as DNA, the CDR3 is TGTGCCAGCAGCGGGGACAGCCACTCTGGAAACACCATATATTTT. Translating gives CASSGDSHSGNTIYF. The variable domain in full, completed from reference TRBV9 and TRBJ1-3, reads DSGVTQTPKHLITATGQRVTLRCSPRSGDLSVYWYQQSLDQGLQFLIQYYNGEERAKGNILERFSAQQFPDLHSELNLSSLELGDSALYFCASSGDSHSGNTIYFGEGSWLTVV.

The chain carries TRBV4-1 and TRBJ1-1; D possibly corresponds to TRBD1 (5 bases). Germline CDR1 MGHRA, CDR2 YSYEKL. Trimming removed 0 bases from V and 4 bases from J, with 12 bases in between. This CDR3 contains 15 residues. The CDR3 sequence: CASSQDRRGGTEAFF. Written as DNA, the CDR3 is TGCGCCAGCAGCCAAGATAGGCGCGGGGGCACTGAAGCTTTCTTT.

This clone was seen just once. J is TRBJ2-1 and V is TRBV5-1; the match to TRBD2 covers 13 bases. Germline V gene data show CDR1 as SGHRS and CDR2 as YFSETQ. V lost 3 bases to trimming and J lost 4 bases; unmatched junction nucleotides: 28. This CDR3 contains 24 residues. DNA of the CDR3: TGCGCCAGCAGCTCCTATCGGAGAGCCGGGTTGGGACTAGCGGGAATCGTGGGATACAATGAGCAGTTCTTC. Translated, it gives CASSSYRRAGLGLAGIVGYNEQFF.

This clone was seen a few times. V is TRBV19 and J is TRBJ2-4, with 8 nucleotides matching TRBD1. The trim removed 6 bases at V and 8 bases at J, leaving 6 bases unmatched. From germline, CDR1 is LNHDA and CDR2 SQIVND (reference sequence). The CDR3 is 13 amino acids. The CDR3 sequence: CASSPGGIDIQYF. The DNA of the CDR3 is TGTGCCAGTAGCCCAGGGGGCATAGACATTCAGTACTTC.

This clone was detected only a few times. For the CDR3, the DNA is TGCGCCAGCAGCTTGCAGGGGGCGTCCACTGAAGCTTTCTTT. Amino acids: CASSLQGASTEAFF. The chain employs TRBV5-1 and TRBJ1-1; 8 nucleotides match TRBD1. CDR1 and CDR2 from the germline V gene are SGHRS and YFSETQ. The V and J ends lost 1 base and 4 bases, in that order; junction bases with no gene match: 3. The CDR3 loop spans 14 amino acids.

The V call is TRBV5-4, the J call TRBJ1-2, with unresolved D. This CDR3 comprises 12 residues. Germline CDR1 reads SGHNT; CDR2 reads YYREEE (reference sequence). Trimming left V 6 bases short and J 6 bases short, with 12 bases between. The CDR3 nucleotides are TGTGCCAGCACCGACGGGAGAGATGGCTACACCTTC. Encoded protein: CASTDGRDGYTF. The complete variable domain, with remaining parts taken from reference TRBV5-4 and TRBJ1-2, reads ETGVTQSPTHLIKTRGQQVTLRCSSQSGHNTVSWYQQALGQGPQFIFQYYREEENGRGNFPPRFSGLQFPNYSSELNVNALELDDSALYLCASTDGRDGYTFGSGTRLTVV.

J is TRBJ1-1 and V is TRBV5-1; no clear D gene. The CDR3 loop spans 14 amino acids. Looked up from germline, CDR1 is SGHRS and CDR2 is YFSETQ. Trimming took off 0 bases at V and 1 base at J, with 7 bases between the two ends. Written as DNA, the CDR3 is TGCGCCAGCAGCTTGGAAGCCCCGAACACTGAAGCTTTCTTT. Amino acids: CASSLEAPNTEAFF.

The V call is TRBV10-3, the J call TRBJ1-2; D gene uncertain. The germline V gene encodes CDR1 ENHRY and CDR2 SYGVKD. The CDR3 covers 12 residues. V was pared by 11 bases and J by 1 base, with 11 bases between. CDR3 nucleotides: TGTGCCTCGGGTAGTGGTAACTATGGCTACACCTTC. Translation: CASGSGNYGYTF.

This chain joins TRBV7-3 and TRBJ1-6, with 10 nucleotides matching TRBD1. The ends lost 3 bases at V and 7 bases at J; junction bases unmatched: 3. This CDR3 region has 15 residues. CDR1 is SGHTA and CDR2 is FQGTGA in the germline V gene. Here the CDR3 DNA reads TGTGCCAGCAGCTTCACGGGACAGGGGAATTCACCCCTCCACTTT. Protein product: CASSFTGQGNSPLHF.